The 27 T cell receptor beta chains listed next were all sequenced from one sample in a study of blood T cells in healthy people across ages. Together with a sample-barcoded 5' primer, a J-beta primer mix was included in a second PCR lasting roughly 6 to 12 cycles. TCRdb re-called the 5' RACE reads with MiXCR, one entry per CDR3 protein. The sample consists of 950,000 to 1,200,000 distinct CDR3 sequences, more than 30% of them appearing once. Sequencing used blood. The source of these receptors is a man between 18 and 29 years old in good health.

The chain couples TRBV9 to TRBJ2-3; TRBD2 is a possible D gene (6 bases). The CDR3 contains 13 residues. Germline loops: CDR1 SGDLS, CDR2 YYNGEE. V dropped 4 bases and J dropped 7 bases, with 13 bases sitting between them. The CDR3 DNA reads TGTGCCAGCAGCTCAGGGACTCGCTATACGCAGTATTTT. This gives the protein CASSSGTRYTQYF.

This chain joins TRBV29-1 and TRBJ2-3; D gene unclear. Germline V gene sequence: CDR1 SQVTM, CDR2 ANQGSEA. There are 13 residues in the CDR3. V dropped 3 bases and J dropped 2 bases, with 9 bases sitting between them. The CDR3 DNA reads TGCAGCGTTGAGTCCGATAACACAGATACGCAGTATTTT. The encoded protein is CSVESDNTDTQYF.

This clonotype was counted at least ten times. The chain is built from TRBV9 and TRBJ2-1, with 8 bases that match TRBD1. Trimming removed 0 bases from V and 3 bases from J; junction bases left unmatched: 8. The CDR3 is made up of 17 amino acids. Germline CDR1 SGDLS, CDR2 YYNGEE. The CDR3 DNA reads as TGTGCCAGCAGCGTAGGGTCAGGGGGCCTCTTCTACAATGAGCAGTTCTTC. Protein product: CASSVGSGGLFYNEQFF.

This clonotype turned up a few times. This chain links TRBV11-2 with TRBJ2-5; TRBD1 might be the D (5 bases). V was clipped by 1 base and J by 5 bases, with 11 bases between them. The CDR3 is 14 residues long. CDR1 is SGHAT and CDR2 is FQNNGV in the germline V gene. The CDR3: CASSLVPQGETQYF. The CDR3 DNA reads as TGTGCCAGCAGCTTAGTCCCCCAGGGTGAGACCCAGTACTTC.

This clonotype was observed at least ten times. This chain connects TRBV27 to TRBJ1-1, with 7 bases aligning to TRBD1. The CDR3 is 17 residues long. V gave up 6 bases and J gave up 1 base; unmatched junction bases: 14. Germline lookup yields CDR1 MNHEY and CDR2 SMNVEV (reference sequence). The CDR3 is CASSRVPPGQQNTEAFF. CDR3 nucleotide sequence: TGTGCCAGCAGCCGGGTTCCACCGGGACAGCAGAACACTGAAGCTTTCTTT.

This clonotype was seen repeatedly, ten times or more. The genes are TRBV9 and TRBJ2-5, with D uncertain. The CDR3 has 13 amino acids. The germline V gene encodes CDR1 SGDLS and CDR2 YYNGEE. V lost 0 bases, J lost 4 bases, and 7 bases lay in between. CDR3 sequence reads: CASSVDGLETQYF. In DNA, the CDR3 is TGTGCCAGCAGCGTAGACGGATTAGAGACCCAGTACTTC.

The V gene is TRBV27, the J gene TRBJ1-5; 9 bases line up with TRBD1. This CDR3 has 14 amino acids. V was clipped by 6 bases and J by 6 bases; unmatched bases: 6. The V gene's germline CDR1 is MNHEY and CDR2 SMNVEV (reference sequence). DNA of the CDR3: TGTGCCAGCAGAGTACAGGGGGCAAGTCAGCCCCAGCATTTT. The encoded protein is CASRVQGASQPQHF.

The chain links TRBV11-2 to TRBJ2-7; no clear D gene. This CDR3 is built from 15 residues. Germline V gene data show CDR1 as SGHAT and CDR2 as FQNNGV. Trimming shortened V by 0 bases and J by 0 bases, and 9 bases separated the two germline ends. CDR3 DNA: TGTGCCAGCAGCTTAGATCTTGGTAGCTCCTACGAGCAGTACTTC. As protein: CASSLDLGSSYEQYF.

V and J are TRBV20-1 and TRBJ1-2; D gene unclear. CDR1 DFQATT and CDR2 SNEGSKA come from the germline V gene (reference sequence). CDR3 length equals 13 residues. With 3 bases removed from V and 1 base from J, the gap between germline ends came to 9 bases. CDR3 in DNA: TGCAGTGCTAGGTTTTCTAATAACTATGGCTACACCTTC. Its translation: CSARFSNNYGYTF.

V and J are TRBV2 and TRBJ2-2, with a weak D call TRBD1 (5 bases). Germline V gives CDR1 SNHLY, CDR2 FYNNEI. V was cut by 7 bases and J by 1 base, with 10 bases left in between. The CDR3 spans 14 residues. CDR3 nucleotide sequence: TGTGCCAGCAAGGGCAGGGAGAACACCGGGGAGCTGTTTTTT. Its protein is CASKGRENTGELFF.

The chain couples TRBV7-2 to TRBJ2-1; TRBD2 aligns across 7 bases. The germline CDR1 and CDR2 sequences are SGHTA and FQGNSA. The CDR3 is made up of 13 amino acids. The V gene end was trimmed by 6 bases and the J gene end by 13 bases; junction bases not matched to a gene: 12. The DNA of the CDR3 is TGTGCCAGCAGACCGCTAGCGGTAGAGACCCAGTTCTTC. This codes for CASRPLAVETQFF.

The chain has TRBV10-3 and TRBJ2-1; D is unclear. The J call is in doubt because the DNA end fits TRBJ2-7 better. The CDR3 spans 14 residues. Germline V gene data show CDR1 as ENHRY and CDR2 as SYGVKD. CDR3 in amino acids: CAINQRSSYNEQYF. The CDR3 DNA is TGTGCCATCAATCAGCGTAGCTCCTACAATGAGCAGTACTTC.

This clonotype has a handful of counts. The chain couples TRBV12-3 or TRBV12-4 to TRBJ2-7; tentative D call: TRBD1 (6 bases). The CDR3 spans 11 residues. V lost 7 bases and J lost 4, with 8 bases in between. CDR3 in amino acids: CASKQGYEQYF. As DNA, the CDR3 is TGTGCCAGCAAACAGGGTTACGAGCAGTACTTC.

This clonotype was counted only a few times. The V gene is TRBV12-3 or TRBV12-4, the J gene TRBJ1-2; D not resolved. V lost 3 bases to trimming and J lost 7 bases, with 9 bases between them. The CDR3 has 12 residues. The CDR3 DNA reads TGTGCCAGCAGTTTGGGAGGACTTGGCTACACCTTC. Protein: CASSLGGLGYTF.

V and J are TRBV27 and TRBJ2-1; D not certain. The CDR3 has 17 residues. CDR1 is MNHEY, CDR2 SMNVEV, per germline (reference sequence). Trimming shortened V by 3 bases and J by 4 bases, and 19 bases separated the two germline ends. CDR3 region: CASSFLGISGPYNEQFF. The DNA for the CDR3 is TGTGCCAGCAGTTTCCTAGGGATTTCGGGCCCGTACAATGAGCAGTTCTTC.

The chain employs TRBV4-3 and TRBJ2-2; maybe TRBD1 (6 bases). Trimming cost V 1 base and J 0 bases, with 18 bases left between them. Germline loops: CDR1 LGHNA, CDR2 YSLEER. CDR3 size: 19 residues. CDR3 sequence (DNA): TGCGCCAGCAGCCAAGCTAACAGGGTGCCCATTACGAACACCGGGGAGCTGTTTTTT. Translating it yields CASSQANRVPITNTGELFF.

This clonotype was detected a few times. J is TRBJ2-1 and V is TRBV7-3; no definite D call. The CDR3 is 11 residues long. Germline CDR1 SGHTA, CDR2 FQGTGA. Trimming removed 7 bases from V and 6 bases from J, with 7 bases in between. The CDR3 spells CASTQFNEQFF. In DNA, the CDR3 is TGTGCCAGCACACAGTTCAATGAGCAGTTCTTC.

In regard to this clonotype: It may be a read error: a sequence one base away is much more abundant. The V and J genes are TRBV7-2 and TRBJ2-1; D may be TRBD1 (6 bases). The CDR3 sequence is 14 residues long. Looked up from germline, CDR1 is SGHTA and CDR2 is FQGNSA. CDR3 protein: CASSTRTVYNERFF. CDR3 coding DNA: TGTGCCAGCAGCACCCGGACAGTATACAATGAGCGGTTCTTC.

This clonotype was detected only a few times. The chain has TRBV5-1 and TRBJ2-1, with D tentatively TRBD2 (5 bases). The V end was cut by 5 bases, the J end by 3 bases, with 18 bases between. Germline lookup yields CDR1 SGHRS and CDR2 YFSETQ. The CDR3 is made up of 16 amino acids. The DNA of the CDR3 is TGCGCCAGCAGTTTTACCGGACCCGGACTCTACAATGAGCAGTTCTTC. Translated: CASSFTGPGLYNEQFF.

J is TRBJ2-1 and V is TRBV6-1; D gene ambiguous. Germline CDR1 reads MNHNS; CDR2 reads SASEGT. The CDR3 loop spans 14 amino acids. The V and J ends lost 4 bases and 6 bases respectively, with 13 bases between them. The CDR3 reads CASSVGNSLNEQFF. In DNA, the CDR3 is TGTGCCAGCAGTGTCGGCAATAGCCTCAATGAGCAGTTCTTC.

The chain is built from TRBV5-1 and TRBJ2-7; D may match TRBD1 or TRBD2 (5 bases each). Germline CDR1 and CDR2: SGHRS and YFSETQ. There are 15 residues in the CDR3. Between the trimmed V and J ends, which lost 9 bases and 0 bases, there was a span of 19 bases. The CDR3 spells CATLDRDADSYEQYF. CDR3 coding DNA: TGCGCCACCCTTGACCGGGACGCAGACTCCTACGAGCAGTACTTC.

This clonotype was observed at least ten times. This chain connects TRBV4-1 to TRBJ2-2, with D possibly matching TRBD1 (5 bases). V lost 0 bases to trimming and J lost 1 base, with 12 bases between them. The CDR3 has 17 amino acids. Germline lookup yields CDR1 MGHRA and CDR2 YSYEKL. The CDR3 loop is CASSQEAQGRNTGELFF. CDR3 nucleotide sequence: TGCGCCAGCAGCCAAGAAGCGCAGGGTAGGAACACCGGGGAGCTGTTTTTT.

The gene calls are TRBV3-1 and TRBJ2-5, with 12 bases identical to TRBD2. Germline V gene data show CDR1 as LGHDT and CDR2 as YNNKEL (reference sequence). V shed 0 bases and J 0 bases; nucleotides not matched to a gene: 8. The length of the CDR3 is 19 residues. The CDR3 is CASSQDYLGLAGNQETQYF. CDR3 coding DNA: TGTGCCAGCAGCCAAGACTACCTCGGACTAGCGGGGAACCAAGAGACCCAGTACTTC.

A few counts support this clonotype. V is TRBV9 and J is TRBJ2-1, with 8 bases aligning to TRBD2. J lost 0 bases, V lost 2 bases, and 4 bases had no gene match. Per germline, CDR1 SGDLS and CDR2 YYNGEE. This CDR3 region has 16 residues. CDR3 in amino acids: CASSVSGASSYNEQFF. CDR3 sequence (DNA): TGTGCCAGCAGCGTTAGCGGGGCCAGCTCCTACAATGAGCAGTTCTTC. Filled out from reference TRBV9 and TRBJ2-1, the complete variable domain reads DSGVTQTPKHLITATGQRVTLRCSPRSGDLSVYWYQQSLDQGLQFLIQYYNGEERAKGNILERFSAQQFPDLHSELNLSSLELGDSALYFCASSVSGASSYNEQFFGPGTRLTVL.

The chain combines TRBV5-1 with TRBJ2-1, with TRBD2 as a possible D gene (6 bases). The CDR3 runs 15 residues. Deletions cut 3 bases from V and 6 bases from J, with 16 bases between. Germline loops: CDR1 SGHRS, CDR2 YFSETQ. CDR3 sequence: CASSSGRGSANEQFF. The CDR3 DNA reads TGCGCCAGCAGCTCCGGGCGGGGTTCGGCCAATGAGCAGTTCTTC.

The chain joins TRBV27 to TRBJ2-1; D perhaps matches TRBD2 (6 bases). The CDR3 is 13 residues long. Germline loops: CDR1 MNHEY, CDR2 SMNVEV (reference sequence). V lost 10 bases and J lost 10, with 20 bases in between. The CDR3 bases are TGTGCCATCTCGCGAGGGAGGTCCTACGAGCAGTTCTTC. It encodes CAISRGRSYEQFF.

Note on this clonotype: The germline gene is not matched at one end of the junction; a read error may be the cause. V is TRBV12-3 or TRBV12-4 and J is TRBJ1-5; D remains unclear. The CDR3 extends over 13 amino acids. This CDR3 reads CASRPDSDQPQHF. The CDR3 coding sequence is TGTGCCAGCAGGCCTGATAGCGATCAGCCCCAGCATTTT.